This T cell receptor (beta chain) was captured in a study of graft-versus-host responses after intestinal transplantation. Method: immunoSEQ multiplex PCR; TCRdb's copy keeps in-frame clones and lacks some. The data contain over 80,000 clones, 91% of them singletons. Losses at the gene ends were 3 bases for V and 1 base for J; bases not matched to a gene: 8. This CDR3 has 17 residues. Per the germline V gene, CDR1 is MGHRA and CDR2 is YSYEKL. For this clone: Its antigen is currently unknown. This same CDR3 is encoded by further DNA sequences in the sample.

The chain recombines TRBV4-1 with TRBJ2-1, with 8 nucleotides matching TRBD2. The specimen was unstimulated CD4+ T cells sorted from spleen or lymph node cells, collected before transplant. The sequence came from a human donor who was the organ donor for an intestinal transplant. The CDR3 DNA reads TGCGCCAGCAGCCAGGAGGAGCGGGGGCCGTCCTACAATGAGCAGTTCTTC. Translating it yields CASSQEERGPSYNEQFF.